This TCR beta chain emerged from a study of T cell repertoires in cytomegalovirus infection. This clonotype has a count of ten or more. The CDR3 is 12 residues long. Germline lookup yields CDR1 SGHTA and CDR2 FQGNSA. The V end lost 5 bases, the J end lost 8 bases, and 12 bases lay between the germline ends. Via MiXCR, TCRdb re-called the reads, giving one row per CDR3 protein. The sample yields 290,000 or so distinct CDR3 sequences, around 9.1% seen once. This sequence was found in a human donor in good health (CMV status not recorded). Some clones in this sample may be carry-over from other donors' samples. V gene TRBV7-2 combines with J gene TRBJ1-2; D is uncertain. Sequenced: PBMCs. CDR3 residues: CASSPQWRGYTF. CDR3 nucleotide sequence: TGTGCCAGCAGCCCACAATGGCGCGGCTACACCTTC.